Sequencing of this T cell receptor (beta chain) was carried out in a study of cytotoxic CD8 clonotypes in ibrutinib-treated CLL. On the study more broadly: IGHV unmutated 17 to 18; relapsed/refractory more than ten; treatment-naive roughly 15. Overall study results and limits: Clonality (at baseline) was higher than in age-matched healthy donors and tracked circulating CD8+ T-cell counts. Clonality rose at ibrutinib response, held steady in sustained remission, and fell toward baseline at progression.

Turning to this clone: Antigen: not known.

The CDR3 covers 15 residues. V lost 7 bases to trimming and J lost 4 bases, with 19 bases between them. CDR1 and CDR2 (germline): MNHNY, SVGAGI (reference sequence). Sequencing was performed with immunoSEQ multiplex PCR; in TCRdb, only in-frame clones are kept and a portion is missing. The sample yields roughly 38,000 clones, 49% seen once. This sequence was found in a human donor with chronic lymphocytic leukemia. Specimen: PBMCs, collected before ibrutinib treatment. The chain couples TRBV6-6 to TRBJ2-5; D call uncertain. The CDR3 DNA sequence: TGTGCCAGCAATCCCACGGGTAGTAAGGGAGAGACCCAGTACTTC. This encodes CASNPTGSKGETQYF.